This T cell receptor beta chain was sequenced during a study of human thymus T cells. The study's findings and limits: Related work showed strongly overlapping thymic repertoires across unrelated individuals. Repertoires from thymus and blood appeared to show biased V and J gene usage.

Regarding this clone: What it binds is unknown.

In corrective heart surgery, resections were taken, and these provided the thymus tissue. Having surgery to correct congenital heart defects, healthy Finnish infants acted as the donors. Sequencing used immunoSEQ multiplex PCR; TCRdb keeps in-frame clones, though not all of them. The data show some 80,000 clones, with approximately 96% seen just once and just over 0.03% held by the top ten. The CDR3 consists of 15 residues. Trimming took off 6 bases at V and 2 bases at J, with 16 bases between the two ends. Germline lookup yields CDR1 MDHEN and CDR2 SYDVKM. The sample comprised thymus tissue. This sequence was found in a boy in the first two years of life with a congenital heart defect but otherwise immunologically healthy. V gene TRBV28 combines with J gene TRBJ1-1, with a weak D call TRBD1 (6 bases). This CDR3 is CASRLGAGTNTEAFF. CDR3 sequence (DNA): TGTGCCAGCAGACTGGGGGCAGGGACCAACACTGAAGCTTTCTTT. Supplemented by reference TRBV28 and TRBJ1-1, the full variable domain reads DVKVTQSSRYLVKRTGEKVFLECVQDMDHENMFWYRQDPGLGLRLIYFSYDVKMKEKGDIPEGYSVSREKKERFSLILESASTNQTSMYLCASRLGAGTNTEAFFGQGTRLTVV.